The entry below gives a single T cell receptor beta chain sequence along with its context. The antigen this receptor binds is unknown. The sample holds no much larger clone one base away, and base qualities are not on file. The germline V gene specifies MNHNS as CDR1 and SASEGT as CDR2. From its cysteine to its phenylalanine, the CDR3 spans 14 amino acids. Only CDR3 DNA is held: 42 bases, read in frame from base 1. For this chain, trimming is 6 bases at the V end and 5 bases at the J end, and the number of junction bases without a gene match is 9. This record comes from a study of T cells in Graves' hyperthyroidism and ophthalmopathy (dated by TCRdb to the late 2010s). As for the study more broadly: To identify TCR V-J signatures that set the groups apart, the researchers used a discovery cohort of 95 to 100 patients, made up of about 44 with Graves' ophthalmopathy and some 56 with stable Graves' hyperthyroidism. Prospective prediction of ophthalmopathy was tested in an independent validation cohort consisting of fewer than 20 hyperthyroidism patients and over 15 patients who later progressed to ophthalmopathy. The approximately 98 discovery patients were randomly divided into training and test sets at a 7:3 ratio. The study also compared thyroid tissue and blood T-cell repertoires from a handful of Graves' hyperthyroidism patients. After blood sampling, hyperthyroidism patients were treated with methimazole at a starting dose of 30 mg daily, and ophthalmopathy patients were treated with high-dose intravenous methylprednisolone. According to the paper, TCR Vbeta CDR3 sequencing was carried out on roughly 130 peripheral blood samples, which came from more than 40 ophthalmopathy, around 75 hyperthyroidism and approximately 17 progressor patients.

The TCR beta CDR3 regions were amplified from RNA transcripts. For the first round of RT-PCR on the TCR CDR3, the HTBI primer set was used together with the Qiagen OneStep RT-PCR kit. A second multiplex PCR round built the libraries, followed by size selection and purification. Libraries were sequenced paired-end with 100 bp reads on an Illumina HiSeq2000. Regarding the original processing steps: SOAPnuke was used to process the raw data, with reads discarded if the reads contained adapters or uncalled bases, had a mean Phred below 15, or lacked an exact constant-primer or identifier match. COPE v1.2.5 was used to merge the high-quality paired reads, and each unique nucleotide sequence was defined as a clonotype. MiTCR v1.1 was used to align the clonotypes against IMGT TRBV, TRBD and TRBJ reference segments. Analysis was restricted to V-J combinations with a frequency above 0.0001, which covered 99% to 99.2% of repertoires. A TCS score was defined as the ratio between F50 (clonal expansion) and ExV (chaos), using BLOSUM62-based TCRdist between CDR3 peptides within each V-J. Welch's t-statistics and random forest reduced 500 to 550 V-J features to 10 to 15, which were used in a naive Bayes classifier (R e1071). The Morisita-Horn index was used to measure how similar the thyroid and blood repertoires were. The public reads were reprocessed in TCRdb via fastp at Q25 and MiXCR, keeping in-frame beta chains. CDR3 protein duplicates are merged, each entry listing the most common genes and DNA. The V and J calls were not made by the authors but by TCRdb's processing. Across this sample there are 480,000 or so distinct CDR3 sequences, with 40% to 50% seen only once. The ten most abundant clones make up about two fifths of the sample.

The study at large found these results: In validation, the model predicted progression to ophthalmopathy a median of roughly 6.2 months before onset, with roughly 71% sensitivity and 72.22% specificity. Blood samples also contained most of the expanded thyroid clonotypes (frequency above 0.001), which suggests that blood repertoires may reflect thyroid immune responses. No statistical method was used to fix the sample size in advance, and group allocation was not hidden from the investigators. A model built on a 13 V-J signature distinguished ophthalmopathy from stable hyperthyroidism, reaching around 88% sensitivity and around 81% specificity in cross-validation and 80%/75% in testing.

Any patient with an uncontrolled infection, another autoimmune disease, pregnancy or lactation was excluded. Clinical symptoms, serum thyroxine and TRAb, thyroid ultrasound, and orbital computed tomography formed the basis for the diagnoses. Total RNA was extracted with Trizol reagent, and quality was checked on an Agilent 2100 Bioanalyzer. The clonotype comes from an adult woman with Graves' disease, either hyperthyroidism or ophthalmopathy (not recorded which). Sequenced sample: peripheral blood or thyroid tissue (not recorded which). The rearrangement joined TRBV6-1 to TRBJ2-7; TRBD2 lines up with 8 middle nucleotides. The nucleotide sequence is given as TGTGCCAGCAGCCAGCTGGCGGGAGGAGACGAGCAGTACTTC. It specifies CASSQLAGGDEQYF.